This note documents a single TCR beta chain sequence. Germline assignment: CDR1 LNHDA and CDR2 SQIVND (reference sequence). This CDR3 spans 15 amino acids. V dropped 1 base and J dropped 6; count of bases not matched to a gene: 3. In the original processing: The authors estimated nucleated cell counts from reference gene primer amplification. Sequencing used immunoSEQ multiplex PCR; TCRdb keeps in-frame clones, though not all of them. Clonal size and the V and J genes are those of that table, whereas D and trimming came from the DNA. This sample yields 100,000 to 150,000 clones, of which about 87% are seen a single time; 3% to 4% belongs to the top ten. The data originate from a study of blood T cell repertoires in COVID-19.

Sequencing was performed on peripheral blood. This chain joins TRBV19 and TRBJ2-7, with TRBD2 matching 13 bases. This clonotype was sampled from a woman in her fifties or sixties with acute or convalescent COVID-19. The CDR3 bases are TGTGCCAGTAGTATAGGACTAGCGGGAGGCTCCGAGCAGTACTTC. This codes for CASSIGLAGGSEQYF.